These 20 T cell receptor beta chains were all obtained from the same sample, sequenced in a study of T cell changes during pregnancy in multiple sclerosis. Measured with immunoSEQ multiplex PCR; TCRdb has only the in-frame clones, and not every one. The sample gives tens of thousands of clones, under 95% of which show up once; over 3% is in the top ten. Here the sequenced sample was peripheral blood, taken in the first trimester of pregnancy. The source is a female donor in good health, enrolled as a control in a pregnancy study.

The CDR3 DNA reads TGTGCCAGCAGTTCTCGAGGACAGGGAGAAAAACTGTTTTTT. Protein sequence: CASSSRGQGEKLFF. The chain carries TRBV27 and TRBJ1-4, with 8 bases fitting TRBD1. This CDR3 is 14 amino acids long. Germline CDR1 is MNHEY and CDR2 is SMNVEV (reference sequence). V shed 4 bases and J 8 bases; nucleotides not matched to a gene: 6.

This sequence joins TRBV27 and TRBJ1-5; possible D gene TRBD1, 6 bases. Trimming removed 5 bases at V and 5 bases at J, with 13 bases between. Germline values: CDR1 MNHEY, CDR2 SMNVEV (reference sequence). This CDR3 has 14 amino acids. This chain's CDR3 is CASSPSGGHQPQHF. CDR3 nucleotides: TGTGCCAGCAGTCCCTCGGGGGGCCATCAGCCCCAGCATTTT.

The chain carries TRBV7-2 and TRBJ2-2; 7 positions agree with TRBD2. After removal of 1 base from V and 4 bases from J, the junction contained 6 bases not matched to a gene. Looked up from germline, CDR1 is SGHTA and CDR2 is FQGNSA. The length of the CDR3 is 16 residues. The CDR3: CASSLGPGGVTGELFF. For the CDR3, the DNA is TGTGCCAGCAGCTTAGGTCCGGGAGGAGTCACCGGGGAGCTGTTTTTT.

The rearrangement joins TRBV7-9 to TRBJ1-2, with D possibly being TRBD1 (6 bases). Germline assignment: CDR1 SEHNR and CDR2 FQNEAQ (reference sequence). Trimming took 5 bases from V and 3 from J, leaving 19 bases between them. The CDR3 consists of 16 residues. The chain's CDR3 is CASSPWGRGEDYGYTF. The CDR3 coding sequence is TGTGCCAGCAGCCCGTGGGGCAGGGGAGAGGACTATGGCTACACCTTC.

This clone was counted a few times. The chain links TRBV6-4 to TRBJ2-1; 12 bases map to TRBD2. The CDR3 has 15 amino acids. Germline CDR1 is MRHNA and CDR2 is SNTAGT. V trimming: 4 bases; J trimming: 3 bases; junction bases outside the gene matches: 1. CDR3 DNA sequence: TGTGCCAGCAGTGTACTAGCGGGAGGCTACAATGAGCAGTTCTTC. Encoded protein: CASSVLAGGYNEQFF.

CDR3 sequence reads: CASRTSGRETQYF. As DNA, the CDR3 is TGTGCCAGCAGGACTAGCGGGAGAGAGACCCAGTACTTC. The J gene is TRBJ2-5, the V gene TRBV27; 12 bases map to TRBD2. V was pared by 6 bases and J by 4 bases, with 0 bases of the junction left unmatched. The length of the CDR3 is 13 residues. The germline V gene has CDR1 MNHEY and CDR2 SMNVEV (reference sequence).

The rearrangement joins TRBV29-1 to TRBJ2-3, with 7 nucleotides matching TRBD1. V shed 6 bases, J shed 0 bases, and the junction held 6 bases outside the gene matches. Germline CDR1 reads SQVTM; CDR2 reads ANQGSEA. The CDR3 totals 14 residues. The CDR3 sequence: CSVGTASSTDTQYF. CDR3 DNA sequence: TGCAGCGTCGGGACAGCTTCTAGCACAGATACGCAGTATTTT.

This chain connects TRBV11-3 to TRBJ2-7; D is possibly TRBD1 (6 bases). The CDR3 extends over 13 amino acids. The ends were cut back, 5 bases at V and 6 bases at J, with 14 bases in the middle. The germline gives CDR1 SGHNT, CDR2 YENEEA. CDR3 loop: CASSGTLGLEQYF. The CDR3 coding sequence is TGTGCCAGCAGCGGGACACTCGGCCTCGAGCAGTACTTC.

A word on this clone: A far larger clone is a single base away, which makes a read error likely. V is TRBV5-6 and J is TRBJ2-3; possible D gene TRBD1, 6 bases. Trimming removed 0 bases at V and 2 bases at J, with 13 bases between. CDR1 and CDR2 from the germline V gene are SGHDT and YYEEEE. The CDR3 is made up of 16 amino acids. This CDR3 is CASSLGVGTTTDTQYF. CDR3 coding DNA: TGTGCCAGCAGCTTGGGGGTTGGGACAACCACAGATACGCAGTATTTT. The complete variable domain, with remaining parts taken from reference TRBV5-6 and TRBJ2-3, reads DAGVTQSPTHLIKTRGQQVTLRCSPKSGHDTVSWYQQALGQGPQFIFQYYEEEERQRGNFPDRFSGHQFPNYSSELNVNALLLGDSALYLCASSLGVGTTTDTQYFGPGTRLTVL.

This sequence joins TRBV27 and TRBJ2-6; D unclear. CDR3 length: 14 residues. Trimming removed 6 bases at V and 3 bases at J, with 9 bases between. Germline CDR1 is MNHEY and CDR2 is SMNVEV (reference sequence). DNA for the CDR3: TGTGCCAGCAGGCTATCAGGTGGGGCCAACGTCCTGACTTTC. It is translated as CASRLSGGANVLTF.

The chain links TRBV7-2 to TRBJ1-2, with D possibly matching TRBD1 (5 bases). This CDR3 spans 14 amino acids. Trimming shortened V by 1 base and J by 0 bases, and 6 bases separated the two germline ends. The germline gives CDR1 SGHTA, CDR2 FQGNSA. CDR3 residues: CASSLDRTNYGYTF. CDR3 coding DNA: TGTGCCAGCAGCTTAGACAGGACTAACTATGGCTACACCTTC.

This rearrangement joins TRBV5-1 to TRBJ1-1, with TRBD1 as a possible D gene (5 bases). V shed 0 bases and J shed 4 bases, with 13 bases lying between them. The CDR3 has 15 amino acids. CDR1 and CDR2 (germline): SGHRS, YFSETQ. The CDR3 DNA reads TGCGCCAGCAGCTTGGCCTCAGGGTGGGTCACTGAAGCTTTCTTT. Protein: CASSLASGWVTEAFF.

In its sample, this clone was seen a few times. The rearrangement joins TRBV9 to TRBJ2-7, with TRBD1 identical over 8 bases. The CDR3 has 15 residues. V lost 0 bases and J lost 5; bases outside the gene matches: 7. Germline CDR1 and CDR2: SGDLS and YYNGEE. CDR3 nucleotides: TGTGCCAGCAGCGTAGTAGGGACAGGTACAGACGAGCAGTACTTC. The encoded protein is CASSVVGTGTDEQYF.

The chain carries TRBV4-3 and TRBJ2-3; 8 nucleotides match TRBD2. Trimming removed 0 bases from V and 3 bases from J; junction bases left unmatched: 5. Per germline, CDR1 LGHNA and CDR2 YSLEER. The CDR3 loop spans 16 amino acids. CDR3 coding DNA: TGCGCCAGCAGCCAAGAGCAGCGGGGGCTGACAGATACGCAGTATTTT. Protein sequence: CASSQEQRGLTDTQYF.

This chain links TRBV30 with TRBJ1-2; TRBD1 agrees at 8 bases. Germline values: CDR1 GTSNPN, CDR2 SVGIG (reference sequence). With V trimmed by 4 bases and J by 1 base, 20 bases remained unmatched. The CDR3 has 19 residues. CDR3 loop: CAWIRKLGQGRGRNYGYTF. The CDR3 DNA follows: TGTGCCTGGATTCGCAAACTAGGACAGGGAAGAGGACGTAACTATGGCTACACCTTC.

This chain uses TRBV9 with TRBJ1-2, with 7 positions matching TRBD1. The CDR3 length is 14 residues. V shed 4 bases and J 8 bases; nucleotides not matched to a gene: 11. From germline, CDR1 is SGDLS and CDR2 YYNGEE. The DNA for the CDR3 is TGTGCCAGCAGCTCCTCCAAAGGGGGCAGGGGCTACACCTTC. It specifies CASSSSKGGRGYTF.

A word on this clone: One junction end disagrees with the germline gene, perhaps due to a read error. V and J are TRBV27 and TRBJ1-1, with a possible D match to TRBD1 (5 bases). CDR3 size: 14 residues. Germline CDR1 MNHEY, CDR2 SMNVEV (reference sequence). The CDR3 DNA is TGTGCCAGCGGTTTCTGGGGGGGAGGCACTGAAGCTTTCTTT. Translated: CASGFWGGGTEAFF.

V usage is TRBV4-3 and J usage is TRBJ1-2, with 7 bases matching TRBD1. Germline CDR1 LGHNA, CDR2 YSLEER. With V trimmed by 0 bases and J by 1 base, 8 bases remained unmatched. This CDR3 contains 17 residues. CDR3 DNA sequence: TGCGCCAGCAGCCAAGATTCTGCGGGACAGCATAACTATGGCTACACCTTC. It is translated as CASSQDSAGQHNYGYTF.

The chain uses TRBV11-3 and TRBJ2-7, with TRBD1 as a possible D gene (6 bases). Looked up from germline, CDR1 is SGHNT and CDR2 is YENEEA. Trimming removed 2 bases at V and 3 bases at J, with 14 bases between. This CDR3 region has 15 residues. The CDR3 loop is CASSLMPGDLYEQYF. CDR3 sequence (DNA): TGTGCCAGCAGCTTAATGCCAGGGGACCTCTACGAGCAGTACTTC.

The chain uses TRBV5-1 and TRBJ2-5, with D possibly matching TRBD2 (5 bases). The end of the DNA aligns better with TRBJ2-7, so the J call may be wrong. There are 14 residues in the CDR3. The germline gives CDR1 SGHRS, CDR2 YFSETQ. CDR3 protein: CASSFHGDSYEQYF. The CDR3 DNA reads as TGCGCCAGCAGCTTTCACGGGGACTCCTACGAGCAGTACTTC.